The following is a T cell receptor beta chain sequence with its context. Its antigen is undetermined. The data were taken from a study of CD8 T cell repertoires and HIV-1 epitope variants. At the level of the study: Separate wells received one of Twenty-five Gag or Nef variant peptides. Enriched T cells were co-cultured with equal autologous T cell-negative cells. The baseline condition was 1M T cells left uncultured. Notes on the study in general: A handful of clonotypes recognized Nef KF9, one HW9, none TAALDMSHF.

Germline values: CDR1 LNHDA, CDR2 SQIVND (reference sequence). Trimming removed 1 base from V and 7 bases from J, with 20 bases in between. The CDR3 length is 17 residues. Method: immunoSEQ multiplex PCR; TCRdb's copy keeps in-frame clones and lacks some. The table has over 90,000 clones, just under 75% seen once. The sequencing sample was made of uncultured baseline CD8+ T cells from peripheral blood mononuclear cells (PBMCs). The rearrangement links TRBV19 to TRBJ2-1; D possibly corresponds to TRBD1 (5 bases). The clonotype was recovered from a male donor with HIV. CDR3 region: CASSIGPPGSFDNEQFF. The DNA for the CDR3 is TGTGCCAGTAGTATAGGCCCCCCAGGGTCGTTTGATAATGAGCAGTTCTTC. Looking up the rest from reference TRBV19 and TRBJ2-1 gives the full variable domain: DGGITQSPKYLFRKEGQNVTLSCEQNLNHDAMYWYRQDPGQGLRLIYYSQIVNDFQKGDIAEGYSVSREKKESFPLTVTSAQKNPTAFYLCASSIGPPGSFDNEQFFGPGTRLTVL.